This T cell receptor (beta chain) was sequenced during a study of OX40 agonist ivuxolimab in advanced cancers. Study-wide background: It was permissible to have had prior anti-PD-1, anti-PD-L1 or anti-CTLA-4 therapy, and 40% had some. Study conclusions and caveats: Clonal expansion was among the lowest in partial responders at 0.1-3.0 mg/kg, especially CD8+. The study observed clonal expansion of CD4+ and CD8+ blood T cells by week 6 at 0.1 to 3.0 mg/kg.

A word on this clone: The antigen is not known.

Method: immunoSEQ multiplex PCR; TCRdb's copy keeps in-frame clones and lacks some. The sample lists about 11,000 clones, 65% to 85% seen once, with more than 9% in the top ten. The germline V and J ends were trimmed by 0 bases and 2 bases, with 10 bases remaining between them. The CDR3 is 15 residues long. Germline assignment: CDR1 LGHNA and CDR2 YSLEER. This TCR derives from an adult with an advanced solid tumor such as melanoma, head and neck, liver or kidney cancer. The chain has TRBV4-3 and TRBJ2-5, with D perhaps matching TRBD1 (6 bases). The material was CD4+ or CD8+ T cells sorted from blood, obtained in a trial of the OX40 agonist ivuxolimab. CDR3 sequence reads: CASSQDYRVQETQYF. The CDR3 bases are TGCGCCAGCAGCCAAGATTACAGGGTACAAGAGACCCAGTACTTC.